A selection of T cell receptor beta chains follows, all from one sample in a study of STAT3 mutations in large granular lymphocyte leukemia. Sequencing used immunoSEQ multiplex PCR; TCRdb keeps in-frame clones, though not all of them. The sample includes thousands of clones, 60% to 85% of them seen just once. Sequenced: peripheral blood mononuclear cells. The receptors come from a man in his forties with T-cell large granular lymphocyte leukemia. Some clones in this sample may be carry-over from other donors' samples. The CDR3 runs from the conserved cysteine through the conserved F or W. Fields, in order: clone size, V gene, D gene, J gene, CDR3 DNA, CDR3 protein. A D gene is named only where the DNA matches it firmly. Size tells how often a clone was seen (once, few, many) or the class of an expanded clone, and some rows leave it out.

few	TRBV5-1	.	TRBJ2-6	TGCGCCAGCAGCCCGGAAGGGGTTGGGGCCAACGTCCTGACTTTC	CASSPEGVGANVLTF
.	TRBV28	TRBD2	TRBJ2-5	TGTGCCATCGCGATCGCGGGAGAAGAGACCCAGTACTTC	CAIAIAGEETQYF
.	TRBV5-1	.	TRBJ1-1	TGCGCCAGCAGCTTGGGACGTGGAGGTTACACTGAAGCTTTCTTT	CASSLGRGGYTEAFF
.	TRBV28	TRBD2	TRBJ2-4	TGTGCCAGCAGTTCGACTAGCGGGTCCTTAGCCAAAAACATTCAGTACTTC	CASSSTSGSLAKNIQYF
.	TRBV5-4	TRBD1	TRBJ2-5	TGTGCCAGCAGCTTAATGACAGGGGACGAGACCCAGTACTTC	CASSLMTGDETQYF
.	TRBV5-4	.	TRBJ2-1	TGTGCCAGCAGAGGAGGATACTCCTACAATGAGCAGTTCTTC	CASRGGYSYNEQFF
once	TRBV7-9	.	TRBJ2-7	TGTGCCAGCAGCCCGTCCGCGAGGAACTACGAGCAGTACTTC	CASSPSARNYEQYF
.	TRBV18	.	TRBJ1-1	TGTGCCAGCTCGGGCTTCAGGAACCTTTTGAACACTGAAGCTTTCTTT	CASSGFRNLLNTEAFF
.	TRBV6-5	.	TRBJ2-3	TGTGCCAGCAGTTACGCTCTAGCAAGTCAGGCAGATACGCAGTATTTT	CASSYALASQADTQYF
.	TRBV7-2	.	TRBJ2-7	TGTGCCAGCAGCTTATGGGGTGGGGCAGGTGGGGACGAGCAGTACTTC	CASSLWGGAGGDEQYF
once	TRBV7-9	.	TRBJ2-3	TGTGCCAGCAGCAGGGACCAAGGTACGCAGTATTTT	CASSRDQGTQYF
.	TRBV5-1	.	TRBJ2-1	TGCGCCAGCAGCTGGGGGACTACAGGGAATGAGCAGTTCTTC	CASSWGTTGNEQFF
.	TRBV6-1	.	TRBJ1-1	TGTGCCAGCAGCACGGGGACGTCGAACACTGAAGCTTTCTTT	CASSTGTSNTEAFF
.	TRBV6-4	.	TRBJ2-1	TGTGCCAGCAGTGAAGGTGGTGGAGGTTCTGATGAGCAGTTCTTC	CASSEGGGGSDEQFF
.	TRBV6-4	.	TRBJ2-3	TGTGCCAGCAGTCACGGGGTCATAGGCACAGATACGCAGTATTTT	CASSHGVIGTDTQYF
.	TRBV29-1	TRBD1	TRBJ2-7	TGCAGCGTTGAAGGGCGCGGGGACAGGGGGATCTACGAGCAGTACTTC	CSVEGRGDRGIYEQYF
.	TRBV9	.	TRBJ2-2	TGTGCCAGCAGCGTTGGGGCGGTCGGGGAGCTGTTTTTT	CASSVGAVGELFF
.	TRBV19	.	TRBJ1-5	TGTGCCAGTAGTATATGGGGGGCAAACAATCAGCCCCAGCATTTT	CASSIWGANNQPQHF
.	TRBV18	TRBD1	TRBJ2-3	TGTGCCAGCTCACCACTTGGACAGGGGGCGCATACGCAGTATTTT	CASSPLGQGAHTQYF
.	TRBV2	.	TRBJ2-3	TGTGCCAGCAATGGGGGGAGCACAGATACGCAGTATTTT	CASNGGSTDTQYF
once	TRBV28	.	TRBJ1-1	TGTGCCAGCAGAAGGGGTTTGAACACTGAAGCTTTCTTT	CASRRGLNTEAFF
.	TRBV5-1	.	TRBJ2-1	TGCGCCAGCAGCTTGGGAAGGGTTCCGGGGGATGAGCAGTTCTTC	CASSLGRVPGDEQFF
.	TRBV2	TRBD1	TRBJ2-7	TGTGCCAGCAGTGTCCAGGGGGCAGCCTCCGAGCAGTACTTC	CASSVQGAASEQYF
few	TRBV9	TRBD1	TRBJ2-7	TGTGCCAGCAGCTCAAGAGACAGGGGGCTATCTGAGCAGTACTTC	CASSSRDRGLSEQYF
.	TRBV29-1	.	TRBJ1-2	TGCAGCGTTGAGTTCCCGGGAAAGAGGGGCGGCTACACCTTC	CSVEFPGKRGGYTF
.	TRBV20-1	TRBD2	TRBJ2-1	TGCAGTTTCGGGAGGAGGAATGAGCAGTTCTTC	CSFGRRNEQFF
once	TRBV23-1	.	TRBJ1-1	TGCGCCAGCAGTCAAACGAGGGAGGGAAGCACTGAAGCTTTCTTT	CASSQTREGSTEAFF
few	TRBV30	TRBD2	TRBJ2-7	TGTGCCCGTAGCGGGAGCGAAACCTACGAGCAGTACTTC	CARSGSETYEQYF
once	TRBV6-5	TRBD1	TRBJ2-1	TGTGCCAGCAGTTTAACAGGGGGGACAATCAATGAGCAGTTCTTC	CASSLTGGTINEQFF
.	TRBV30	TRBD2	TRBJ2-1	TGTGCCTGGGCCAAAGGGACAGCGGGGGGGAATGAGCAGTTCTTC	CAWAKGTAGGNEQFF
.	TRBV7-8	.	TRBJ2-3	TGTGCCAGCAGCTATTACCAGGGAATAGATACGCAGTATTTT	CASSYYQGIDTQYF
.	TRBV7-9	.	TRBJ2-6	TGTGCCAGCAGCTTATATAGTACTGGGGCCAACGTCCTGACTTTC	CASSLYSTGANVLTF
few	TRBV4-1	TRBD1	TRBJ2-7	TGTGCCAGCAGCCCGACAGGGGGCAGGGACGAGCAGTACTTC	CASSPTGGRDEQYF
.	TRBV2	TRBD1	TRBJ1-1	TGTGCCAGCAGCCAGGACAGGGTGGGCACTGAAGCTTTCTTT	CASSQDRVGTEAFF
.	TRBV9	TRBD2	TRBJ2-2	TGTGCCAGCAGCGTAGGTAGCGGGGACACCGGGGAGCTGTTTTTT	CASSVGSGDTGELFF
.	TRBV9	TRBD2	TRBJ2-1	TGTGCCAGCAGAACCGGGACTAGCGTCTACAATGAGCAGTTCTTC	CASRTGTSVYNEQFF
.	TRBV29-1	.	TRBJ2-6	TGCAGCGTTGCGGACAACTCTGGGGCCAACGTCCTGACTTTC	CSVADNSGANVLTF
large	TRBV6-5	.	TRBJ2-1	TGTGCCAGCAGTACGGGACCTTGGGGTGAGCAGTTCTTC	CASSTGPWGEQFF
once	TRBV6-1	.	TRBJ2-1	TGTGCCAGCAGGACTTCTGGCGGCTACAATGAGCAGTTCTTC	CASRTSGGYNEQFF
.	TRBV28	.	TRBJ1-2	TGTGCCAGCAGTTTCCCGCAGGGCCTTACCTTGGGGGGCTACACCTTC	CASSFPQGLTLGGYTF
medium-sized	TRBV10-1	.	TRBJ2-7	TGCGCCAGCAGTGAGGGGGCTGATTACGAGCAGTACTTC	CASSEGADYEQYF
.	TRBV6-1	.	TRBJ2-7	TGTGCCAGCAACCGAGACAGTTACGAGCAGTACTTC	CASNRDSYEQYF
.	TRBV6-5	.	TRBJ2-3	TGTGCCAGCAGTTTTTCCGACTCCTCAGATACGCAGTATTTT	CASSFSDSSDTQYF
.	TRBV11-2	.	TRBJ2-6	TGTGCCAGTAGGGACAAGACAGCCCTCTCTGGGGCCAACGTCCTGACTTTC	CASRDKTALSGANVLTF
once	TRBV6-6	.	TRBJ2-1	TGTGCCAGCAGTCAGGGCCGGGTCTTGGTGAATGAGCAGTTCTTC	CASSQGRVLVNEQFF
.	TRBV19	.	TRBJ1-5	TGTGCCAGTAGTATATCTTCGGTCGTAAGTATTAGCAATCAGCCCCAGCATTTT	CASSISSVVSISNQPQHF
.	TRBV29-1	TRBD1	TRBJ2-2	TGCAGCGTTGGGACAGGGGTAACCGGGGAGCTGTTTTTT	CSVGTGVTGELFF
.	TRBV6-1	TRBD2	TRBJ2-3	TGTGCCAGCAACGGACTAGCGGGAGGCACGCAGTATTTT	CASNGLAGGTQYF
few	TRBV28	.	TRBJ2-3	TGTGCCAGCAGTTTTAGATGGAAGTCTCCAGATACGCAGTATTTT	CASSFRWKSPDTQYF
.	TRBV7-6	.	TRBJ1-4	TGTGCCAGCAGCTTAGGGTTGGAGCTGAATGAAAAACTGTTTTTT	CASSLGLELNEKLFF
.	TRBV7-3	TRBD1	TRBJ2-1	TGTGCCAGCAGCTTAAAGGGGGCGACAGGGCACAATGAGCAGTTCTTC	CASSLKGATGHNEQFF
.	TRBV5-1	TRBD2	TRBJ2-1	TGCGCCAGCGGAGCTGGTAGTAGCGGGAGGCCCGGCAATGAGCAGTTCTTC	CASGAGSSGRPGNEQFF
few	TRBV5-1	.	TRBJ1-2	TGCGCCAGCAGCTTGGGGCCCGTGGAGAACTATGGCTACACCTTC	CASSLGPVENYGYTF
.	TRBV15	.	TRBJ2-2	TGTGCCACCAGCAGAGATGAGAACACCGGGGAGCTGTTTTTT	CATSRDENTGELFF
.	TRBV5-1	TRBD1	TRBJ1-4	TGCGCCAGCAGCGCGGGACAGCGTAATGAAAAACTGTTTTTT	CASSAGQRNEKLFF